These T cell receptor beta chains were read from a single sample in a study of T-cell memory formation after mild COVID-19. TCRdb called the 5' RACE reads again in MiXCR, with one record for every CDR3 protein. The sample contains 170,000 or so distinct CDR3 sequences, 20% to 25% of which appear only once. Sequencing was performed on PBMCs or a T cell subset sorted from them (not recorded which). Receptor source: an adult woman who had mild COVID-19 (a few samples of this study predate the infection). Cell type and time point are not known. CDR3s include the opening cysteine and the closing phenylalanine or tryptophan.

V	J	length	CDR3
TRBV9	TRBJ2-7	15	CASSVAERGAYEQYF
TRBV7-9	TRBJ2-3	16	CASSNAERGRADTQYF
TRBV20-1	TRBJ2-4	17	CSASLAGGPGAKNIQYF
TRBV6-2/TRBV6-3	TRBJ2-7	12	CASRRGTEEQYF
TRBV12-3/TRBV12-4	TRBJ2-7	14	CASSFGRIAYEQYF
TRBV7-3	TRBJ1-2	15	CASSPTGQGDYGYTF
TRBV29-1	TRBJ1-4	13	CSVDIPGNEKLFF
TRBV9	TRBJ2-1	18	CASSYPQTSGGSYNEQFF
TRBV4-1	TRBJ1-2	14	CASSQAGTVYGYTF
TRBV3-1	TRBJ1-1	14	CASSQAPGQGEAFF
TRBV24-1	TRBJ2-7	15	CATSDFGQGRYEQYF
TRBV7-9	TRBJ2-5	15	CASSWDGTIQETQYF
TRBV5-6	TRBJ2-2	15	CASSPEGARTGELFF
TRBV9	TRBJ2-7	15	CASSAGATGALEQYF